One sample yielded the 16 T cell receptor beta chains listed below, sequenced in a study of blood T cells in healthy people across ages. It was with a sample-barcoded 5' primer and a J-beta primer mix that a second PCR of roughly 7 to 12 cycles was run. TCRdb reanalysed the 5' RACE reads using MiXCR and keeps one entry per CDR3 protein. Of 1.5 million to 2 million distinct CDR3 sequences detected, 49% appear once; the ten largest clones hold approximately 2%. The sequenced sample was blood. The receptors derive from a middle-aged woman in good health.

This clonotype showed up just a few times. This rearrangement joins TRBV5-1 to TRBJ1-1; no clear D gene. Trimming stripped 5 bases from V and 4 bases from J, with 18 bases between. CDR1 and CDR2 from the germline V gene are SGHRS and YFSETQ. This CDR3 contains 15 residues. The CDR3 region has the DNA TGCGCCAGCAGGAACAGTCCCCCCTCAGTCACTGAAGCTTTCTTT. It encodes CASRNSPPSVTEAFF.

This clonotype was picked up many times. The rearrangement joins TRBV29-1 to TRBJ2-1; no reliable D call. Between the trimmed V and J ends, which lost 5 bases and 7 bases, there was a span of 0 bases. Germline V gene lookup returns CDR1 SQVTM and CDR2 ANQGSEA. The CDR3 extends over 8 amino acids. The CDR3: CSVNEQFF. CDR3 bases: TGCAGCGTTAATGAGCAGTTCTTC.

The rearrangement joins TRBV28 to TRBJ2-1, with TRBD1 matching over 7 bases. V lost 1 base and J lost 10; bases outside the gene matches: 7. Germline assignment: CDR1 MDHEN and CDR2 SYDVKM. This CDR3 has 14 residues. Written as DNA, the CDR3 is TGTGCCAGCAGTTTATCGGGACAGACTCTGGAGCAGTTCTTC. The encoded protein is CASSLSGQTLEQFF.

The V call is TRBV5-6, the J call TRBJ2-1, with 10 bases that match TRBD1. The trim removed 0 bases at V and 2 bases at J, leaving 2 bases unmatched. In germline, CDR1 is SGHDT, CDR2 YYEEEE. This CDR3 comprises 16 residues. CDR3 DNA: TGTGCCAGCAGCTTGGAGACAGGGGGCGCCTACAATGAGCAGTTCTTC. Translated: CASSLETGGAYNEQFF.

This CDR3 is CASSLDRRGGETQYF. The CDR3 bases are TGTGCCAGCAGCTTAGATCGGCGGGGGGGCGAGACCCAGTACTTC. This chain links TRBV11-2 with TRBJ2-5; 9 bases are shared with TRBD2. V dropped 0 bases and J dropped 5; count of bases not matched to a gene: 4. The CDR3 spans 15 residues. CDR1 is SGHAT and CDR2 is FQNNGV in the germline V gene.

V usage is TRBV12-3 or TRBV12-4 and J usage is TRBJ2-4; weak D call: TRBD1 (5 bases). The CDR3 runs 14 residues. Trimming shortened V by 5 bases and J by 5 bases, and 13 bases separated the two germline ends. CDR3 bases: TGTGCCAGCAGTCCCCCCAGGGTTGAAAACATTCAGTACTTC. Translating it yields CASSPPRVENIQYF.

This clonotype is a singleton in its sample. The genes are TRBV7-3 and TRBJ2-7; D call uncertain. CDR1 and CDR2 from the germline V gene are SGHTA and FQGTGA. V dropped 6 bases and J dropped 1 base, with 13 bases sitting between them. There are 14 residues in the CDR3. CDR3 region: CASSPRADSYEQYF. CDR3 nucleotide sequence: TGTGCCAGCAGTCCCCGGGCCGATTCCTACGAGCAGTACTTC.

The CDR3 protein is CSARDLSGGANEQFF. The CDR3 nucleotides read TGCAGTGCTAGGGATCTCAGCGGGGGGGCCAATGAGCAGTTCTTC. This chain links TRBV20-1 with TRBJ2-1; 10 bases match TRBD2. Germline lookup yields CDR1 DFQATT and CDR2 SNEGSKA (reference sequence). The CDR3 totals 15 residues. Trimming cost V 3 bases and J 6 bases; bases outside gene matches: 8.

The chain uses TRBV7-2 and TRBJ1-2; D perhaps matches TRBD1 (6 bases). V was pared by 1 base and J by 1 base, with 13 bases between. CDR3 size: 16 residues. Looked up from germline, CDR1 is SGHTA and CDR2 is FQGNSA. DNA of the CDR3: TGTGCCAGCAGCTTAGATACAGGGCTTCTTAACTATGGCTACACCTTC. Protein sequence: CASSLDTGLLNYGYTF.

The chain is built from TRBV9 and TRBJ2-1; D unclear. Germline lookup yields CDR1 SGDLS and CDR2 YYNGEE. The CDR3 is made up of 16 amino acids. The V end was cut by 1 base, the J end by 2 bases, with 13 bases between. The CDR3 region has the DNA TGTGCCAGCAGCGTAACGGGCGGACCGACCTACAATGAGCAGTTCTTC. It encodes CASSVTGGPTYNEQFF.

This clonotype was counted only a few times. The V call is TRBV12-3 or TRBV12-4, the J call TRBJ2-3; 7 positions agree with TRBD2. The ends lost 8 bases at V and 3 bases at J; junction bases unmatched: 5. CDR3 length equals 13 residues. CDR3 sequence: CASGGGLTDTQYF. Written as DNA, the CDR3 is TGTGCCAGCGGCGGGGGACTTACAGATACGCAGTATTTT.

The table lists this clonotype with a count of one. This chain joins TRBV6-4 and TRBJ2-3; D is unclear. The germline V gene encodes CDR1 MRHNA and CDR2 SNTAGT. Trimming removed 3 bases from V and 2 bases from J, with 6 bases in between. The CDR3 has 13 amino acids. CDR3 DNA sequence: TGTGCCAGCAGTGATATCCCCACAGATACGCAGTATTTT. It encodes CASSDIPTDTQYF.

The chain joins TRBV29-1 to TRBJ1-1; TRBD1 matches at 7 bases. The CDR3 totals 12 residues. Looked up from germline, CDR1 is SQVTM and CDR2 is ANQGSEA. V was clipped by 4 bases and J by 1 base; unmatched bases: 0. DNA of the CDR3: TGCAGCGTTGGGACAGGGAACACTGAAGCTTTCTTT. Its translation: CSVGTGNTEAFF. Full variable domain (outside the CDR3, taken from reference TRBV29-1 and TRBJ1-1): SAVISQKPSRDICQRGTSLTIQCQVDSQVTMMFWYRQQPGQSLTLIATANQGSEATYESGFVIDKFPISRPNLTFSTLTVSNMSPEDSSIYLCSVGTGNTEAFFGQGTRLTVV.

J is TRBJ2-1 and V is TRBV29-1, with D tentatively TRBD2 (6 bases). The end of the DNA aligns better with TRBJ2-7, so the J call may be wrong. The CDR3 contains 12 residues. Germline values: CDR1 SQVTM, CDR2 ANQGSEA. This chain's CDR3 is CSVSSGRNEQYF. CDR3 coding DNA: TGCAGCGTTAGTAGCGGACGAAATGAGCAGTACTTC.

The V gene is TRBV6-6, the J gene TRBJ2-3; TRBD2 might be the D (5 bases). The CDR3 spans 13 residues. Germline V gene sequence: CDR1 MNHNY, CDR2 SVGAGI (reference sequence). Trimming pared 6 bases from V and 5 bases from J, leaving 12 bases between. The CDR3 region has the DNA TGTGCCAGCAGCCGACCAGCGGAAGATACGCAGTATTTT. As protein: CASSRPAEDTQYF.

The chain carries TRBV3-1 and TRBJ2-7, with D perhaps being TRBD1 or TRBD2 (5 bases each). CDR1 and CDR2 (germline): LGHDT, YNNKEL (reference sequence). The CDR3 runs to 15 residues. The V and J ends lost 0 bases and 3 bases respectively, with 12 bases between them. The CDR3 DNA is TGTGCCAGCAGCCAAGATTCCTTGAGGGGCTACGAGCAGTACTTC. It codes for CASSQDSLRGYEQYF.